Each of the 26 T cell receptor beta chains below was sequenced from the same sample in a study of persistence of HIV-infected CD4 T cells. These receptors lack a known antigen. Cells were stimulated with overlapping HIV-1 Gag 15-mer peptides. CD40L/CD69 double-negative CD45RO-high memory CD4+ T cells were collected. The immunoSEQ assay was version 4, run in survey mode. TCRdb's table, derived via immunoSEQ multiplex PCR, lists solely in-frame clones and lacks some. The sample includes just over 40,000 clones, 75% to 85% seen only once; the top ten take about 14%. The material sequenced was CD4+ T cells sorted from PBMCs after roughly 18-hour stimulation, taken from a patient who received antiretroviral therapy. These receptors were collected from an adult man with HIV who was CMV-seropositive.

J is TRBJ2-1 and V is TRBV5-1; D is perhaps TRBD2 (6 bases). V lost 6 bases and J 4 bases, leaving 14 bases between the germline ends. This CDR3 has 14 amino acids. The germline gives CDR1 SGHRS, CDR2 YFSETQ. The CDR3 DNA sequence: TGCGCCAGCACGTTTGACGGGAGTTACAATGAGCAGTTCTTC. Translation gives CASTFDGSYNEQFF.

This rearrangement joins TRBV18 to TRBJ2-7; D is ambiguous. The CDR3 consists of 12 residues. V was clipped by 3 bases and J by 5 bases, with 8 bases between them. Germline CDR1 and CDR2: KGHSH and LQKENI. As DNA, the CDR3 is TGTGCCAGCTCACCGATCGGAGACGAGCAGTACTTC. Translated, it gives CASSPIGDEQYF.

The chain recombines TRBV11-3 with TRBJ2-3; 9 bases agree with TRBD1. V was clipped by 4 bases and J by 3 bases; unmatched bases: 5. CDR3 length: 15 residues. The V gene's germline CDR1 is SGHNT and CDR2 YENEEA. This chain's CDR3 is CASSSGTGRTDTQYF. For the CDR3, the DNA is TGTGCCAGCAGCTCGGGGACAGGGAGGACAGATACGCAGTATTTT.

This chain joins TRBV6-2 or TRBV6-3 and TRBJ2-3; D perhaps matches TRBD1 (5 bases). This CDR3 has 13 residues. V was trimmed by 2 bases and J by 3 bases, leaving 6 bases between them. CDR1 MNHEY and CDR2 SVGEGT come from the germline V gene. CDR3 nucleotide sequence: TGTGCCAGCAGTTACCACAGGACAGATACGCAGTATTTT. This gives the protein CASSYHRTDTQYF.

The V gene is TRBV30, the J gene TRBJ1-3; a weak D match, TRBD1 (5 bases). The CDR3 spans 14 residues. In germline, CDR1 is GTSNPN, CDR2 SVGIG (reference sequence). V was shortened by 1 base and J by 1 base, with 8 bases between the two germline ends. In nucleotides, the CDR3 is TGTGCCTGGAGTGGGGGGTGGTCTGGAAACACCATATATTTT. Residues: CAWSGGWSGNTIYF. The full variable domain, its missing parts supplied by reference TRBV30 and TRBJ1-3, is SQTIHQWPATLVQPVGSPLSLECTVEGTSNPNLYWYRQAAGRGLQLLFYSVGIGQISSEVPQNLSASRPQDRQFILSSKKLLLSDSGFYLCAWSGGWSGNTIYFGEGSWLTVV.

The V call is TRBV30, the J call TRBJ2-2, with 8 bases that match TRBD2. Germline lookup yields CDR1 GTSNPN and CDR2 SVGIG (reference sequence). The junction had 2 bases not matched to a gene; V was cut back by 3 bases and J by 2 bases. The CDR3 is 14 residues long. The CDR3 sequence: CAWRRGVNTGELFF. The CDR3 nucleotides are TGTGCCTGGAGGCGGGGGGTTAACACCGGGGAGCTGTTTTTT.

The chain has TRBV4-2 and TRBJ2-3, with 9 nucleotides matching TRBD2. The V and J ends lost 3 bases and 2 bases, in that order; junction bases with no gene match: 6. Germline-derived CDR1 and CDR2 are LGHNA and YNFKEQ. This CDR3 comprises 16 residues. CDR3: CASSQELAGVTDTQYF. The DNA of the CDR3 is TGTGCCAGCAGCCAGGAACTAGCGGGTGTCACAGATACGCAGTATTTT.

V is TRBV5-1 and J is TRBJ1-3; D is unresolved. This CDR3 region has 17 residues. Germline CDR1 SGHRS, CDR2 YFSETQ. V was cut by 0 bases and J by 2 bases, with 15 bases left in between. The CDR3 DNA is TGCGCCAGCAGCTTGGTCTCGGAGGCGAGGGCTGGAAACACCATATATTTT. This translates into CASSLVSEARAGNTIYF.

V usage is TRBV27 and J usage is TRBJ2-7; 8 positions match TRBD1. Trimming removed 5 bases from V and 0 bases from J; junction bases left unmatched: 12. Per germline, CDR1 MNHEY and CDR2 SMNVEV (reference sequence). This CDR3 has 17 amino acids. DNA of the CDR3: TGTGCCAGCAGTAGTCCCGGGACAGGCCGCAGCTCCTACGAGCAGTACTTC. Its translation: CASSSPGTGRSSYEQYF.

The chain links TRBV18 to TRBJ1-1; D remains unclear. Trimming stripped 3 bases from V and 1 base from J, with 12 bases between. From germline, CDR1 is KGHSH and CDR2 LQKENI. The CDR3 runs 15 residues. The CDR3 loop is CASSPQGGKNTEAFF. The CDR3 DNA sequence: TGTGCCAGCTCACCCCAAGGAGGGAAGAACACTGAAGCTTTCTTT.

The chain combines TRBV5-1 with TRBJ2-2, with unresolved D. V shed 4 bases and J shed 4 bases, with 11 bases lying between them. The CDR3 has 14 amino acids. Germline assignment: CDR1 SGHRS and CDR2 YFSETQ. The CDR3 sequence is CASSGGWGTGELFF. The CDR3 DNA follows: TGCGCCAGCAGCGGCGGCTGGGGCACCGGGGAGCTGTTTTTT.

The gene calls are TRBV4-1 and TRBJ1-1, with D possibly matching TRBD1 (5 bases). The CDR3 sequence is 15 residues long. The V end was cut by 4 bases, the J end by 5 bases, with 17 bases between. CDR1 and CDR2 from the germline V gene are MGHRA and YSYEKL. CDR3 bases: TGCGCCAGCAGCCTGGTCGCCGGGGGTGCGACTGAAGCTTTCTTT. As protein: CASSLVAGGATEAFF.

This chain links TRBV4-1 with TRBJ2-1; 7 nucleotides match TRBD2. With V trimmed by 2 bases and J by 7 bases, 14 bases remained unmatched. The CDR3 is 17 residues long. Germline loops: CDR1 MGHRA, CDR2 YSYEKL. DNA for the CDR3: TGCGCCAGCAGCCAAAGCCAACGTTCCGGGAGGCGGAATGAGCAGTTCTTC. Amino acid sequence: CASSQSQRSGRRNEQFF.

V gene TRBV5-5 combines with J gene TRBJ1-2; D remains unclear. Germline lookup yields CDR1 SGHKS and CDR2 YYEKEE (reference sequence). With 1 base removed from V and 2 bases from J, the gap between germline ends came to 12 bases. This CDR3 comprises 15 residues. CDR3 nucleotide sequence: TGTGCCAGCAGCTTGTATATGGGATCAAACTATGGCTACACCTTC. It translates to CASSLYMGSNYGYTF.

CDR3 loop: CASSLAPGGGRRYTEAFF. The DNA for the CDR3 is TGTGCCAGCAGCTTAGCCCCCGGGGGGGGGCGAAGATACACTGAAGCTTTCTTT. The J gene is TRBJ1-1, the V gene TRBV7-2, with a tentative D call TRBD1 (6 bases). Between the trimmed V and J ends, which lost 0 bases and 3 bases, there was a span of 20 bases. Germline loops: CDR1 SGHTA, CDR2 FQGNSA. This CDR3 is 18 amino acids long.

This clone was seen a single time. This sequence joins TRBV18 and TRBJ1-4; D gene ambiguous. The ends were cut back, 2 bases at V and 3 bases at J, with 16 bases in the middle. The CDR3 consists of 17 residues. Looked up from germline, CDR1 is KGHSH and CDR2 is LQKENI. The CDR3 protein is CASSPVTASWANEKLFF. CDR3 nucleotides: TGTGCCAGCTCACCAGTGACGGCCAGTTGGGCTAATGAAAAACTGTTTTTT.

In DNA, the CDR3 is TGTGCCTGGAGCAAAAAGGACGCAAACACCATATATTTT. It is translated as CAWSKKDANTIYF. The V and J genes are TRBV30 and TRBJ1-3; D ambiguous. Germline V gene lookup returns CDR1 GTSNPN and CDR2 SVGIG (reference sequence). The CDR3 spans 13 residues. With 3 bases removed from V and 6 bases from J, the gap between germline ends came to 12 bases.

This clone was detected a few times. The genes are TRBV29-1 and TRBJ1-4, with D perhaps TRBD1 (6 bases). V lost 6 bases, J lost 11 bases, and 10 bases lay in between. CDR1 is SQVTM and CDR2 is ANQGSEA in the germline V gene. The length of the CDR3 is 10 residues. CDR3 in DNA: TGCAGCGTCCATCAGGGGAAACTGTTTTTT. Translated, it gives CSVHQGKLFF.

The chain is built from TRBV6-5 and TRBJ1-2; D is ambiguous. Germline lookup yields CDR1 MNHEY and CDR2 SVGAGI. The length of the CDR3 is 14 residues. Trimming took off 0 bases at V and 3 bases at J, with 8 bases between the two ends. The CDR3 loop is CASSYSFGDYGYTF. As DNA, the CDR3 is TGTGCCAGCAGTTACTCCTTCGGGGACTATGGCTACACCTTC.

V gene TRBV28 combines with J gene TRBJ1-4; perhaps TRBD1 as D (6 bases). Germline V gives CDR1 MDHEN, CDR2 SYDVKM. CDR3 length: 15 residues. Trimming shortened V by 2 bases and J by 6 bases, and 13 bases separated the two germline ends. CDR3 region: CASSLHGQPDEKLFF. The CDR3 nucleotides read TGTGCCAGCAGTTTACACGGACAGCCAGATGAAAAACTGTTTTTT.

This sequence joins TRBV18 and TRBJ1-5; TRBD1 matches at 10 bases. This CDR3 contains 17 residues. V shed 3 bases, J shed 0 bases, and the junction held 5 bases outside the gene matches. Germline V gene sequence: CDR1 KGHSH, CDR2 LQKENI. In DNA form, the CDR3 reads TGTGCCAGCTCACCCGGGACAGGGGAATATAGCAATCAGCCCCAGCATTTT. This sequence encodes CASSPGTGEYSNQPQHF.

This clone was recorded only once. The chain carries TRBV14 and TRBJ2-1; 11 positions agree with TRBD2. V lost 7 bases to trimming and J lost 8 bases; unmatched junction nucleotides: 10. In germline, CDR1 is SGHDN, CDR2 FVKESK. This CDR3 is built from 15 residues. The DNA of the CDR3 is TGTGCCAGCACCCTAACTAGCGGGAGTATCGATGAGCAGTTCTTC. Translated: CASTLTSGSIDEQFF.

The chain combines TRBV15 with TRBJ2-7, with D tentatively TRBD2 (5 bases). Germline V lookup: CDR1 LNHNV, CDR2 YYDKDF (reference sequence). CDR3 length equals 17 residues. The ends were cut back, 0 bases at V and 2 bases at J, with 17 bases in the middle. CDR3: CATSRDHRRTQTYEQYF. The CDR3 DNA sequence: TGTGCCACCAGCAGAGATCATCGGAGGACGCAAACCTACGAGCAGTACTTC.

The CDR3 region is CASSQGATGGHEQYF. As DNA, the CDR3 is TGTGCCAGCAGCCAAGGAGCGACAGGGGGGCACGAGCAGTACTTC. The gene calls are TRBV5-4 and TRBJ2-7; 9 positions match TRBD1. Per the germline V gene, CDR1 is SGHNT and CDR2 is YYREEE (reference sequence). V lost 4 bases and J lost 5; bases outside the gene matches: 10. The CDR3 consists of 15 residues. The full variable domain, in which reference TRBV5-4 and TRBJ2-7 provide the parts outside the CDR3, is ETGVTQSPTHLIKTRGQQVTLRCSSQSGHNTVSWYQQALGQGPQFIFQYYREEENGRGNFPPRFSGLQFPNYSSELNVNALELDDSALYLCASSQGATGGHEQYFGPGTRLTVT.

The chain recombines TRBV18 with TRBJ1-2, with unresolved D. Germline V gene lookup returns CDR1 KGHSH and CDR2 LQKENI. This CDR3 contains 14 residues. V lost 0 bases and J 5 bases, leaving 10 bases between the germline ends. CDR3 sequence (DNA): TGTGCCAGCTCACCACCGACGGGTGGGTATGGCTACACCTTC. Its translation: CASSPPTGGYGYTF.

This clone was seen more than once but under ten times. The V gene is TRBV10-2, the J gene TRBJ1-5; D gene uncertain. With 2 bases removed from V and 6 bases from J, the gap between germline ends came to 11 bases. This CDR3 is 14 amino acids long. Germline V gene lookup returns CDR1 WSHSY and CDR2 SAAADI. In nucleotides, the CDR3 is TGCGCCAGCAGTGAGAAGAAGGGAGGTCAGCCCCAGCATTTT. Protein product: CASSEKKGGQPQHF.